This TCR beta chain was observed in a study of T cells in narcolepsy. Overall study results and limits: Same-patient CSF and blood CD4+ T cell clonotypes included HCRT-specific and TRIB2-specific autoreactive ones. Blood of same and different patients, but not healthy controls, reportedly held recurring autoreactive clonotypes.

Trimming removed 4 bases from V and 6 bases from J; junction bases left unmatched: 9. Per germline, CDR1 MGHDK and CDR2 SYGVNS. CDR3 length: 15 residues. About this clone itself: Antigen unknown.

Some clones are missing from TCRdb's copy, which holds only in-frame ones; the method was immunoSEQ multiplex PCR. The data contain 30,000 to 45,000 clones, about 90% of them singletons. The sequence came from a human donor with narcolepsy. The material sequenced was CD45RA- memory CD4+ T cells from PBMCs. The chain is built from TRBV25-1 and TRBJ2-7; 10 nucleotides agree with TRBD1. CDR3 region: CASSATGTGVIEQYF. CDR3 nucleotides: TGTGCCAGCAGTGCGACCGGGACAGGGGTTATCGAGCAGTACTTC.